This TCR beta chain was obtained from a study of T cell responses to AZD1222 COVID-19 vaccine. TCRdb's table, derived via immunoSEQ multiplex PCR, lists solely in-frame clones and lacks some. The sample includes roughly 200,000 clones, 85% to 95% of them seen just once. The V gene lost 0 bases and the J gene lost 7 bases, with 13 bases spanning the gap. Germline V gene lookup returns CDR1 SGHRS and CDR2 YFSETQ. This CDR3 region has 15 residues. Notes on the study in general: White British donors predominated, females outnumbered males, and clonal diversity was possibly underestimated. Repertoires in all cases were sampled only once the peak T cell response had passed.

A word on this clone: The antigen remains undetermined.

This TCR derives from an adult in good health. This rearrangement joins TRBV5-1 to TRBJ1-4; unclear D gene. This specimen was peripheral blood, taken on day 0 of AZD1222 vaccination. CDR3 DNA: TGCGCCAGCAGCTTGGATGGGGTAGTGGGTGAAAAACTGTTTTTT. Its protein is CASSLDGVVGEKLFF.